These 8 T cell receptor beta chains originate from one sample sequenced in a study of blood T cell repertoires in COVID-19. Repertoires were generated with immunoSEQ multiplex PCR, while TCRdb's copy carries only in-frame clones and drops some. The sample has roughly 230,000 clones; about 85% are singletons. The sequenced material came from PBMCs or T cells enriched from blood (not recorded which). The receptors derive from a woman aged 50 to 60 who had been exposed to COVID-19.

This chain joins TRBV9 and TRBJ2-3; 13 bases fit TRBD2. Germline V gene data show CDR1 as SGDLS and CDR2 as YYNGEE. The J segment lost 4 bases and the V segment lost 4 bases, leaving 3 bases of the junction unmatched. This CDR3 region has 15 residues. The CDR3 DNA is TGTGCCAGCAGCCTACTAGCGGGGGGGCCAGATACGCAGTATTTT. Amino acid sequence: CASSLLAGGPDTQYF. Together with reference TRBV9 and TRBJ2-3, the CDR3 gives the full variable domain: DSGVTQTPKHLITATGQRVTLRCSPRSGDLSVYWYQQSLDQGLQFLIQYYNGEERAKGNILERFSAQQFPDLHSELNLSSLELGDSALYFCASSLLAGGPDTQYFGPGTRLTVL.

V usage is TRBV12-3 or TRBV12-4 and J usage is TRBJ2-5; a weak D match, TRBD2 (5 bases). The CDR3 totals 13 residues. Deletions cut 6 bases from V and 5 bases from J, with 13 bases between. CDR3: CASRPTGRETQYF. CDR3 nucleotide sequence: TGTGCCAGCAGGCCGACGGGAAGGGAGACCCAGTACTTC.

This chain joins TRBV6-6 and TRBJ1-2; D is unresolved. The ends were cut back, 8 bases at V and 5 bases at J, with 15 bases in the middle. The CDR3 sequence is 13 residues long. The germline V gene has CDR1 MNHNY and CDR2 SVGAGI (reference sequence). The CDR3 reads CASAPEDYYGYTF. The CDR3 DNA is TGTGCCAGCGCTCCGGAGGATTATTATGGCTACACCTTC.

V is TRBV12-5 and J is TRBJ2-5; 9 bases match TRBD1. V lost 3 bases, J lost 5 bases, and 7 bases stayed unmatched. Germline lookup yields CDR1 LGHNT and CDR2 FRNRAP. The CDR3 covers 15 residues. The CDR3 spells CASGFITGGSETQYF. CDR3 nucleotides: TGTGCTAGTGGTTTCATTACAGGGGGCAGTGAGACCCAGTACTTC. The whole variable domain, filled in from reference TRBV12-5 and TRBJ2-5, reads DARVTQTPRHKVTEMGQEVTMRCQPILGHNTVFWYRQTMMQGLELLAYFRNRAPLDDSGMPKDRFSAEMPDATLATLKIQPSEPRDSAVYFCASGFITGGSETQYFGPGTRLLVL.

V is TRBV3-1 (or the pseudogene TRBV3-2) and J is TRBJ2-5, with a weak D call TRBD1 (5 bases). CDR1 is LGHDT, CDR2 YNNKEL, per germline (reference sequence). This CDR3 spans 16 amino acids. V dropped 0 bases and J dropped 5 bases, with 16 bases sitting between them. CDR3 nucleotides: TGTGCCAGCAGCCAAGATCTAGGGGTTGGTCGGGAGACCCAGTACTTC. Protein product: CASSQDLGVGRETQYF.

This chain links TRBV30 with TRBJ1-4; TRBD1 might be the D (6 bases). CDR1 and CDR2 (germline): GTSNPN, SVGIG (reference sequence). The CDR3 length is 15 residues. The V gene lost 4 bases and the J gene lost 3 bases, with 15 bases spanning the gap. The CDR3 spells CAWNLGNRANEKLFF. The CDR3 DNA sequence: TGTGCCTGGAACTTGGGGAACAGGGCTAATGAAAAACTGTTTTTT.

The sample holds one count of this clone. This CDR3 is also generated by other DNA sequences in the sample. The rearrangement links TRBV5-1 to TRBJ2-5, with 7 nucleotides matching TRBD2. V dropped 0 bases and J dropped 4; count of bases not matched to a gene: 0. The CDR3 extends over 13 amino acids. Germline-derived CDR1 and CDR2 are SGHRS and YFSETQ. The CDR3 DNA is TGCGCCAGCAGCTTGGGGACTAGAGAGACCCAGTACTTC. Amino acids: CASSLGTRETQYF.

This chain joins TRBV27 and TRBJ1-1, with unresolved D. The V gene lost 3 bases and the J gene lost 1 base, with 9 bases spanning the gap. The CDR3 spans 14 residues. Per germline, CDR1 MNHEY and CDR2 SMNVEV (reference sequence). The CDR3 nucleotides read TGTGCCAGCAGTTTGGGCGCAGGGAACACTGAAGCTTTCTTT. It codes for CASSLGAGNTEAFF.